These T cell receptor beta chains were read from a single sample in a study of blood T cells in healthy people across ages. TCRdb analysed the 5' RACE reads with MiXCR anew, one entry per CDR3 protein. The sample comprises about 900,000 distinct CDR3 sequences, about 62% of which are singletons, and 28% rests with the top ten. Sample: blood. The receptors were gathered from a man aged 25 to 40 in good health. CDR3s include the opening cysteine and the closing phenylalanine or tryptophan. Fields, in order: clone size, V gene, J gene, D gene, CDR3 protein, CDR3 DNA. A D gene is named only where the DNA matches it firmly. Expanded clones are given a class, and other clones once, few, many or no size at all.

few	TRBV29-1	TRBJ2-5	-	CSVRRTDIETQYF	TGCAGCGTCCGCCGGACAGACATAGAGACCCAGTACTTC
-	TRBV6-1	TRBJ1-2	TRBD1	CASSEAPGGSGYYGYTF	TGTGCCAGCAGTGAAGCGCCAGGGGGATCTGGTTACTATGGCTACACCTTC
-	TRBV4-3	TRBJ1-4	-	CASSPRFSGNEKLFF	TGCGCCAGCAGCCCTAGGTTCAGTGGTAATGAAAAACTGTTTTTT
few	TRBV11-2	TRBJ2-7	-	CASSFEREISYEQYF	TGTGCCAGCAGCTTCGAACGGGAGATCTCCTACGAGCAGTACTTC
-	TRBV7-2	TRBJ2-6	TRBD1	CASSRGTGSPSGANVLTF	TGTGCCAGCAGCCGAGGGACAGGGTCCCCCTCTGGGGCCAACGTCCTGACTTTC
-	TRBV12-3/TRBV12-4	TRBJ2-5	-	CASSSDRKETQYF	TGTGCCAGCAGTTCCGACAGGAAAGAGACCCAGTACTTC
few	TRBV14	TRBJ2-1	-	CASSPPARYNEQFF	TGTGCCAGCAGCCCCCCCGCCCGGTATAATGAGCAGTTCTTC
-	TRBV5-5	TRBJ2-3	-	CASSLGPGPSPPDTQYF	TGTGCCAGCAGCTTGGGCCCGGGACCCAGTCCCCCAGATACGCAGTATTTT
-	TRBV21-1	TRBJ1-4	-	CASTSRTATNEKLFF	TGTGCCAGCACCTCTAGGACAGCAACTAATGAAAAACTGTTTTTT
-	TRBV10-3	TRBJ2-7	-	CAISSGTLSYEQYF	TGTGCCATCAGCTCCGGGACCCTATCCTACGAGCAGTACTTC
few	TRBV4-3	TRBJ2-7	-	CASSQDGGPSYEQYF	TGCGCCAGCAGCCAAGATGGGGGGCCCTCCTACGAGCAGTACTTC
-	TRBV7-2	TRBJ2-5	-	CASSPGRPQGYNEQYF	TGTGCCAGCAGCCCGGGTCGGCCTCAAGGGTACAATGAGCAGTACTTC
-	TRBV21-1	TRBJ1-1	-	CASTNTEAFF	TGTGCCAGCACGAACACTGAAGCTTTCTTT
few	TRBV10-3	TRBJ2-1	TRBD1	CAISDPRQGSYNEQFF	TGTGCCATCAGTGATCCCCGACAGGGCTCCTACAATGAGCAGTTCTTC
-	TRBV9	TRBJ2-1	TRBD1	CASSADRTPYNEQFF	TGTGCCAGCAGCGCGGACAGGACACCTTACAATGAGCAGTTCTTC
-	TRBV20-1	TRBJ1-2	-	CSAPGDYTF	TGCAGTGCCCCAGGGGACTACACCTTC
few	TRBV2	TRBJ2-1	TRBD2	CASSDWTSPNEQFF	TGTGCCAGCAGTGATTGGACTAGTCCCAATGAGCAGTTCTTC
-	TRBV3-1	TRBJ1-6	-	CASSQSSPLHF	TGTGCCAGCAGCCAATCCTCACCCCTCCACTTT
few	TRBV7-8	TRBJ2-5	-	CASSFRSGTQYF	TGTGCCAGCAGCTTCCGGTCCGGGACCCAGTACTTC
-	TRBV12-3/TRBV12-4	TRBJ1-6	-	CASSAGQSVSPLHF	TGTGCCAGCAGTGCAGGGCAGTCGGTCTCACCCCTCCACTTT
few	TRBV7-7	TRBJ2-5	-	CASSETGMGETQYF	TGTGCTAGCAGCGAGACCGGGATGGGGGAGACCCAGTACTTC
few	TRBV6-2/TRBV6-3	TRBJ2-3	-	CASVPWDAASTDTQYF	TGTGCCAGCGTCCCCTGGGACGCAGCGAGCACAGATACGCAGTATTTT
-	TRBV20-1	TRBJ2-3	-	CRAGAGTDTQYF	TGCAGGGCCGGGGCAGGCACAGATACGCAGTATTTT
-	TRBV2	TRBJ2-5	TRBD2	CAIRGLGQETQYF	TGTGCCATCAGGGGACTAGGGCAAGAGACCCAGTACTTC
-	TRBV6-2/TRBV6-3	TRBJ1-1	-	CASSYSTSGSPMNTEAFF	TGTGCCAGCAGTTACTCGACTTCAGGGTCCCCGATGAACACTGAAGCTTTCTTT
-	TRBV28	TRBJ2-7	-	CASSLLGAEWGTYEQYF	TGTGCCAGCAGTTTATTAGGCGCAGAATGGGGAACCTACGAGCAGTACTTC
-	TRBV27	TRBJ2-7	TRBD1	CASSGPGTGFYEQYF	TGTGCCAGCAGTGGCCCCGGGACAGGCTTCTACGAGCAGTACTTC
-	TRBV2	TRBJ1-2	TRBD1	CASSVGQGNGYTF	TGTGCCAGCAGTGTCGGACAGGGGAATGGCTACACCTTC